This is a list of T cell receptor beta chains from one sample in a study of control samples from healthy donors and cancer patients. The method was immunoSEQ multiplex PCR; TCRdb's version includes in-frame clones alone and lacks a portion of them. The sample shows tens of thousands of clones, roughly 88% of them seen only once. What was sequenced was blood. The receptor set was obtained from a man aged 45 to 65 in good health. CDR3s include the opening cysteine and the closing phenylalanine or tryptophan. D genes are given only for firm matches. Rows give clone size only sometimes, using once, few, many, or a class for an expanded clone.

V	D	J	size	DNA	CDR3
TRBV10-3	.	TRBJ1-1	once	TGTGCCATCAGTGAAACGGGGGGCACTGAAGCTTTCTTT	CAISETGGTEAFF
TRBV2	.	TRBJ2-3	.	TGTGCCAGCGGATTTCACACAGATACGCAGTATTTT	CASGFHTDTQYF
TRBV27	TRBD1	TRBJ1-2	.	TGTGCCAGCAGCCCGGGACAGGGGGTAGTCTATGGCTACACCTTC	CASSPGQGVVYGYTF
TRBV11-2	TRBD1	TRBJ1-1	.	TGTGCCAGCAGCCCTGGGACAGGTATCTTTCCATTGGCGGCTGAAGCTTTCTTT	CASSPGTGIFPLAAEAFF
TRBV2	.	TRBJ2-1	.	TGTGCCAGCAGTGGGAAACTAAGCTATGAGCAGTTCTTC	CASSGKLSYEQFF
TRBV5-1	.	TRBJ2-2	.	TGCGCCAGCAGCTTGGACTCCCCGACCGGGGAGCTGTTTTTT	CASSLDSPTGELFF
TRBV6-5	TRBD2	TRBJ2-1	.	TGTGCCAGCAGCCGGACTAGCGGGTACTACAATGAGCAGTTCTTC	CASSRTSGYYNEQFF
TRBV5-1	.	TRBJ1-5	.	TGCGCCAGCAGCTTGGGGGGAGGGGACCAGCCCCAGCATTTT	CASSLGGGDQPQHF
TRBV27	.	TRBJ1-2	.	TGTGCCAGCAGTTTAAGTCGGTATGGCTACACCTTC	CASSLSRYGYTF
TRBV2	.	TRBJ2-6	once	TGTGCCAGCATGCCCCGGGGCCGCTCTGGGGCCAACGTCCTGACTTTC	CASMPRGRSGANVLTF
TRBV5-4	TRBD2	TRBJ2-2	.	TGTGCCAGCAGCTTGGCGGGGACTAGGGTCACCGGGGAGCTGTTTTTT	CASSLAGTRVTGELFF
TRBV10-3	.	TRBJ1-2	.	TGTGCCACCGGGGCTGGGTCTCCTTATGGCTACACCTTC	CATGAGSPYGYTF
TRBV19	.	TRBJ2-1	.	TGTGCCAGTACGGGGAGTCTTGTGAATGAGCAGTTCTTC	CASTGSLVNEQFF
TRBV27	.	TRBJ2-1	once	TGTGCCAGCAGGGAGGGTGTATCCTCCTACAATGAGCAGTTCTTC	CASREGVSSYNEQFF
TRBV2	.	TRBJ2-1	.	TGTGCCAGCAGTGGTTCTCGGACGCACTCCTACAATGAGCAGTTCTTC	CASSGSRTHSYNEQFF
TRBV28	TRBD1	TRBJ1-2	.	TGTGCCAGCAGGACCGGGACAGGGTATGGCTACACCTTC	CASRTGTGYGYTF
TRBV5-1	.	TRBJ1-4	.	TGCGCCAGCAGCTCCAGGGGACCCGGGGAAAAACTGTTTTTT	CASSSRGPGEKLFF
TRBV18	.	TRBJ2-7	.	TGTGCCAGCTCACAACTAGGGAGGGGGCGTTTTTCCATCTCCGAGCAGTACTTC	CASSQLGRGRFSISEQYF
TRBV10-2	.	TRBJ1-1	few	TGCGCCAGCAGTGGGGCTTTCACGAACACTGAAGCTTTCTTT	CASSGAFTNTEAFF
TRBV6-1	.	TRBJ1-4	.	TGTGCCAGCAGTGGAACGTGGGGGGCAACTAATGAAAAACTGTTTTTT	CASSGTWGATNEKLFF